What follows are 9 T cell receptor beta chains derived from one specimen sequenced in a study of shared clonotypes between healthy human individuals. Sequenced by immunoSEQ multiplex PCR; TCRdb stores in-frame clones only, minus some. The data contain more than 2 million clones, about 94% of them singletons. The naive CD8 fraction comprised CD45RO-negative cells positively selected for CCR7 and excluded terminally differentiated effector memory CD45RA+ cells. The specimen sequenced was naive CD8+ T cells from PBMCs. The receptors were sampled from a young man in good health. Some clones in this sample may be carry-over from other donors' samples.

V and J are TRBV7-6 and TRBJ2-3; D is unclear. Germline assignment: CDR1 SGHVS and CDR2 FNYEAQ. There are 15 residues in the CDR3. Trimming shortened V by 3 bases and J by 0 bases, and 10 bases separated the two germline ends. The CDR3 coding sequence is TGTGCCAGCAGCTTCGTCCAGACTAGCACAGATACGCAGTATTTT. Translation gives CASSFVQTSTDTQYF. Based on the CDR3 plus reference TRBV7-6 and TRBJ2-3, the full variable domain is GAGVSQSPRYKVTKRGQDVALRCDPISGHVSLYWYRQALGQGPEFLTYFNYEAQQDKSGLPNDRFSAERPEGSISTLTIQRTEQRDSAMYRCASSFVQTSTDTQYFGPGTRLTVL.

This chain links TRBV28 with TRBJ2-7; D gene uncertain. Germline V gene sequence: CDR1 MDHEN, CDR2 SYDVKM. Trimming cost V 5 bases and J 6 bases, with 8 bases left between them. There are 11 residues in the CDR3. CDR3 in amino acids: CASSLQIEQYF. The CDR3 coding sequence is TGTGCCAGCAGTCTCCAGATCGAGCAGTACTTC. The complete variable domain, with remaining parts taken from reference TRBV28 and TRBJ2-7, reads DVKVTQSSRYLVKRTGEKVFLECVQDMDHENMFWYRQDPGLGLRLIYFSYDVKMKEKGDIPEGYSVSREKKERFSLILESASTNQTSMYLCASSLQIEQYFGPGTRLTVT.

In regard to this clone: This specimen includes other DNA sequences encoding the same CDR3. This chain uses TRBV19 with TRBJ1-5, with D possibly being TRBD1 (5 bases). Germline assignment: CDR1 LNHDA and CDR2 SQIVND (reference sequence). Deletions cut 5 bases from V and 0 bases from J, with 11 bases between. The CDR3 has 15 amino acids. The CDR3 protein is CASSPGPYSNQPQHF. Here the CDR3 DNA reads TGTGCCAGTAGTCCGGGACCGTATAGCAATCAGCCCCAGCATTTT.

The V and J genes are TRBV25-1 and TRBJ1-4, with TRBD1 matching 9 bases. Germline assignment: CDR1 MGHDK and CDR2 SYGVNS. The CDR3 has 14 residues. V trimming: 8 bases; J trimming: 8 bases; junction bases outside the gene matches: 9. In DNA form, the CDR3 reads TGTGCCAGCTCGATGGGACAGGGCTTGGAAAAACTGTTTTTT. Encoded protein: CASSMGQGLEKLFF.

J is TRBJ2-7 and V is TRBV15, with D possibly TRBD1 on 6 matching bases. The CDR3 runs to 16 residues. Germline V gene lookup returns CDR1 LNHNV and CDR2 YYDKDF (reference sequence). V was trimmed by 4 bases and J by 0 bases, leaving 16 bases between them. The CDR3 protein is CATSTTPQGPSYEQYF. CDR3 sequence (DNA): TGTGCCACCAGCACCACTCCGCAGGGGCCCTCCTACGAGCAGTACTTC.

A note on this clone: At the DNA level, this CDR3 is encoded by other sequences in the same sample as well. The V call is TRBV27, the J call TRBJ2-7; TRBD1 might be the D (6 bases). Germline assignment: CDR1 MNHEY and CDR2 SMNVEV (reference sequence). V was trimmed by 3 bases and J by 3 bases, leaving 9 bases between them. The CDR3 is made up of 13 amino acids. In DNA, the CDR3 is TGTGCCAGCAGTTTTGGGACATACTACGAGCAGTACTTC. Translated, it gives CASSFGTYYEQYF.

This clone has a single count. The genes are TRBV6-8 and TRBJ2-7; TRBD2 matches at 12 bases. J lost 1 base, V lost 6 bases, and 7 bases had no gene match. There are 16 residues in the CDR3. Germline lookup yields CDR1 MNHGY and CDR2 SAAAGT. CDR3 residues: CASSASGRATSYEQYF. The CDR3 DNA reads TGTGCCAGCAGCGCTAGCGGGAGGGCCACGTCCTACGAGCAGTACTTC.

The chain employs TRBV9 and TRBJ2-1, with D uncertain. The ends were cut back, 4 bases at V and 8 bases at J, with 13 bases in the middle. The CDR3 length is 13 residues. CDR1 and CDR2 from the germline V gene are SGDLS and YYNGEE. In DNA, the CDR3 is TGTGCCAGCAGCCCGCCGACCAATTATGAGCAGTTCTTC. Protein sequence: CASSPPTNYEQFF.

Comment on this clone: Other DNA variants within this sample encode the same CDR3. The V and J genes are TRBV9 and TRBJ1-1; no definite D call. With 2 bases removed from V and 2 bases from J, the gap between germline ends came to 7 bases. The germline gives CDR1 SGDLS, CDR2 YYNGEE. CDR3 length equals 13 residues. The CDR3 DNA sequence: TGTGCCAGCAGCGTTTCAGGAAACACTGAAGCTTTCTTT. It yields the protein CASSVSGNTEAFF.